Presented here are 13 T cell receptor beta chains from one specimen sequenced in a study of CD8+CD57+ T cells in acquired aplastic anemia. Flow cytometry had shown expanded CD8+CD57+ cells in the patients chosen for sequencing. The template for TCR beta VDJ and CDR3 sequence profiling was genomic DNA. TCRdb re-derived calls from the reads in MiXCR, one entry per CDR3 protein. The table shows some 120,000 distinct CDR3 sequences, with approximately 41% occurring only once. The sequenced sample consisted of sorted CD4+, CD8+, or CD8+CD57+ T cells (not recorded which) from PBMCs. The receptors come from a human donor with aplastic anemia.

In regard to this clonotype: The junction and the germline gene differ at one end; a read error may be behind it. V usage is TRBV14 and J usage is TRBJ2-3, with a possible D match to TRBD2 (6 bases). Germline V gives CDR1 SGHDN, CDR2 FVKESK. The CDR3 spans 21 residues. In DNA form, the CDR3 reads TGTGCCAGCAGCCAAGATCGAGGTAGCGGCGCCTTCCTATACTCCACAGATGCGCAGTATTTT. It codes for CASSQDRGSGAFLYSTDAQYF.

The CDR3 region is CATSPGGQGAQIYEQYV. The DNA for the CDR3 is TGTGCCACCAGCCCCGGGGGACAGGGGGCCCAGATCTACGAGCAGTACGTC. V gene TRBV15 combines with J gene TRBJ2-7, with 12 nucleotides matching TRBD1. The CDR3 has 17 residues. Germline V CDR1 and CDR2: LNHNV, YYDKDF (reference sequence). With 5 bases clipped from V and 3 bases from J, the junction kept 11 bases outside the gene matches.

This sequence joins TRBV20-1 and TRBJ2-7; 12 nucleotides match TRBD2. Germline CDR1 and CDR2: DFQATT and SNEGSKA (reference sequence). CDR3 size: 15 residues. V trimming: 4 bases; J trimming: 5 bases; junction bases outside the gene matches: 9. The CDR3 bases are TGCAGTGCTACCCGGACTAGCGGGATTTTGGACGAGCAGTACTTC. Translated, it gives CSATRTSGILDEQYF.

The gene calls are TRBV15 and TRBJ1-6; D not certain. The CDR3 is made up of 16 amino acids. Trimming left V 0 bases short and J 5 bases short, with 11 bases between. In germline, CDR1 is LNHNV, CDR2 YYDKDF (reference sequence). CDR3 protein: CATSRDRGSDNSPLHF. The CDR3 coding sequence is TGTGCCACCAGCAGAGATCGAGGATCGGATAATTCACCCCTCCACTTT.

On this clonotype itself: A read error is likely, as this CDR3 ends without the conserved phenylalanine or tryptophan. The chain carries TRBV29-1 and TRBJ1-2; 8 bases are shared with TRBD1. This CDR3 has 15 residues. From germline, CDR1 is SQVTM and CDR2 ANQGSEA. In DNA form, the CDR3 reads TGCAGCCTTGAAGAGGGCCGCAGGGGGCGTTATGGCTACACCCTC. Protein: CSLEEGRRGRYGYTL.

The chain employs TRBV7-8 and TRBJ2-5; D is unresolved. The CDR3 totals 13 residues. CDR1 and CDR2 (germline): SGHVS, FQNEAQ. Trimming cost V 5 bases and J 6 bases, with 13 bases left between them. In DNA form, the CDR3 reads TGTGCCAGCAGCCCCGCCGACATAAAGACCCAGTACTTC. This translates into CASSPADIKTQYF.

A few counts support this clonotype. The chain combines TRBV28 with TRBJ2-2, with D hard to call. V dropped 6 bases and J dropped 3 bases, with 11 bases sitting between them. Germline CDR1 MDHEN, CDR2 SYDVKM. The CDR3 has 14 amino acids. In DNA, the CDR3 is TGTGCCAGCAGATTAACCCCTTACACCGGGGAGCTGTTTTTT. Amino acid sequence: CASRLTPYTGELFF.

This clonotype was detected only a few times. The chain uses TRBV6-1 and TRBJ2-1; TRBD1 is a possible D gene (5 bases). Trimming cost V 5 bases and J 7 bases, with 9 bases left between them. There are 12 residues in the CDR3. Germline assignment: CDR1 MNHNS and CDR2 SASEGT. The CDR3 is CASSKGVNEQFF. The CDR3 DNA sequence: TGTGCCAGCAGTAAAGGGGTAAATGAGCAGTTCTTC.

This clonotype was seen many times. The chain couples TRBV7-8 to TRBJ2-3; a weak D match, TRBD1 (6 bases). The V end was cut by 4 bases, the J end by 0 bases, with 14 bases between. The germline V gene encodes CDR1 SGHVS and CDR2 FQNEAQ. The length of the CDR3 is 16 residues. CDR3 residues: CASSSPGHPSTDTQYF. In DNA form, the CDR3 reads TGTGCCAGCAGCTCCCCGGGACACCCTAGCACAGATACGCAGTATTTT. Looking up the rest from reference TRBV7-8 and TRBJ2-3 gives the full variable domain: GAGVSQSPRYKVAKRGQDVALRCDPISGHVSLFWYQQALGQGPEFLTYFQNEAQLDKSGLPSDRFFAERPEGSVSTLKIQRTQQEDSAVYLCASSSPGHPSTDTQYFGPGTRLTVL.

This clonotype was detected only a few times. This clone may be a read error of a much larger clone one base away. CDR3 sequence reads: CAISEAGSPYGYTF. CDR3 sequence (DNA): TGTGCCATCAGTGAAGCGGGCAGCCCCTATGGCTACACCTTC. The V gene is TRBV6-1, the J gene TRBJ1-2; D remains unclear. The CDR3 is 14 amino acids. The germline V gene has CDR1 MNHNS and CDR2 SASEGT.

This clonotype was counted many times. The rearrangement joins TRBV7-2 to TRBJ2-3; possible D gene TRBD1, 5 bases. Trimming shortened V by 5 bases and J by 4 bases, and 10 bases separated the two germline ends. The germline V gene encodes CDR1 SGHTA and CDR2 FQGNSA. The CDR3 sequence is 13 residues long. The CDR3 coding sequence is TGTGCCAGCAGCCTTATGGGGCCAGATACGCAGTATTTT. This codes for CASSLMGPDTQYF. Looking up the rest from reference TRBV7-2 and TRBJ2-3 gives the full variable domain: GAGVSQSPSNKVTEKGKDVELRCDPISGHTALYWYRQSLGQGLEFLIYFQGNSAPDKSGLPSDRFSAERTGGSVSTLTIQRTQQEDSAVYLCASSLMGPDTQYFGPGTRLTVL.

The CDR3 loop reads CASSEGRGQPQHF. In nucleotides, the CDR3 is TGCGCCAGCAGTGAAGGGAGGGGACAGCCCCAGCATTTT. The chain has TRBV10-1 and TRBJ1-5, with D possibly matching TRBD1 (5 bases). This CDR3 contains 13 residues. Trimming removed 3 bases from V and 7 bases from J, with 10 bases in between. Germline V gives CDR1 WNHNN, CDR2 SYGVQD (reference sequence).

The chain combines TRBV28 with TRBJ1-2; D is undetermined. Trimming removed 3 bases at V and 5 bases at J, with 7 bases between. The CDR3 covers 12 residues. Germline CDR1 is MDHEN and CDR2 is SYDVKM. The CDR3 sequence: CASSFPPYGYTF. CDR3 in DNA: TGTGCCAGCAGTTTCCCACCATATGGCTACACCTTC.